The next 26 T cell receptor beta chains were all read from a single sample in a study of beta chain features in type 1 diabetes. The study reverse transcribed the entire isolated RNA, so it sequenced expressed TCRB transcripts. Repertoires were generated with immunoSEQ multiplex PCR, while TCRdb's copy carries only in-frame clones and drops some. Of over 700,000 clones detected, about a sixth appear once; the ten largest clones hold 0.02% to 0.025%. Sequenced input: naive CD4+ T cells from blood. The receptor set was obtained from a woman under 30 in good health.

This clone was seen a few times. The chain carries TRBV5-5 and TRBJ1-2; TRBD1 is a possible D gene (6 bases). Germline CDR1 and CDR2: SGHKS and YYEKEE (reference sequence). Trimming removed 2 bases at V and 4 bases at J, with 18 bases between. CDR3 length: 16 amino acids. CDR3 in DNA: TGTGCCAGCAGCTTAAACACAGGGCCGGCGGGCTATGGCTACACCTTC. It encodes CASSLNTGPAGYGYTF.

The rearrangement joins TRBV10-3 to TRBJ2-7; D not certain. Germline loops: CDR1 ENHRY, CDR2 SYGVKD. The CDR3 spans 11 residues. V was shortened by 6 bases and J by 7 bases, with 10 bases between the two germline ends. The CDR3 sequence is CAIRDRSEQYF. CDR3 coding DNA: TGTGCCATCAGGGACCGGTCGGAGCAGTACTTC.

There are a few counts of this clone. The genes are TRBV4-3 and TRBJ2-3, with D hard to call. V was clipped by 0 bases and J by 4 bases, with 11 bases between them. There are 15 residues in the CDR3. CDR1 is LGHNA, CDR2 YSLEER, per germline. The CDR3 DNA reads as TGCGCCAGCAGCCAAGAAGTGGATACTGCAGATACGCAGTATTTT. The encoded protein is CASSQEVDTADTQYF.

This chain uses TRBV11-2 with TRBJ2-7, with TRBD1 identical over 7 bases. The length of the CDR3 is 14 residues. From germline, CDR1 is SGHAT and CDR2 FQNNGV. Losses at the gene ends were 1 base for V and 4 bases for J; bases not matched to a gene: 4. The CDR3 protein is CASSLVGTAYEQYF. CDR3 nucleotides: TGTGCCAGCAGCTTAGTAGGGACAGCTTACGAGCAGTACTTC. The variable domain in full, completed from reference TRBV11-2 and TRBJ2-7, reads EAGVAQSPRYKIIEKRQSVAFWCNPISGHATLYWYQQILGQGPKLLIQFQNNGVVDDSQLPKDRFSAERLKGVDSTLKIQPAKLEDSAVYLCASSLVGTAYEQYFGPGTRLTVT.

This sequence joins TRBV11-2 and TRBJ2-1, with 10 bases matching TRBD2. This CDR3 contains 16 residues. Germline loops: CDR1 SGHAT, CDR2 FQNNGV. With 4 bases clipped from V and 9 bases from J, the junction kept 12 bases outside the gene matches. This chain's CDR3 is CASSSLLAGGFGEQFF. The CDR3 coding sequence is TGTGCCAGCAGCTCCCTATTAGCGGGAGGCTTTGGTGAGCAGTTCTTC.

The rearrangement uses TRBV18 and TRBJ2-1, with 12 bases that match TRBD2. Germline loops: CDR1 KGHSH, CDR2 LQKENI. V lost 4 bases to trimming and J lost 5 bases; unmatched junction nucleotides: 3. The CDR3 is made up of 15 amino acids. CDR3 DNA: TGTGCCAGCTCACTCGGACTAGCGGGACACAATGAGCAGTTCTTC. This codes for CASSLGLAGHNEQFF.

This clone has only a few counts. The V call is TRBV7-9, the J call TRBJ2-7; either TRBD1 or TRBD2 may supply D (5 bases each). Trimming took off 5 bases at V and 2 bases at J, with 16 bases between the two ends. Germline values: CDR1 SEHNR, CDR2 FQNEAQ (reference sequence). The CDR3 loop spans 15 amino acids. The CDR3 nucleotides are TGTGCCAGCAGCCCCACCTGGGGACCCCCCTACGAGCAGTACTTC. This encodes CASSPTWGPPYEQYF. The full variable domain, in which reference TRBV7-9 and TRBJ2-7 provide the parts outside the CDR3, is DTGVSQNPRHKITKRGQNVTFRCDPISEHNRLYWYRQTLGQGPEFLTYFQNEAQLEKSRLLSDRFSAERPKGSFSTLEIQRTEQGDSAMYLCASSPTWGPPYEQYFGPGTRLTVT.

This chain links TRBV25-1 with TRBJ1-1; unclear D gene. V was clipped by 4 bases and J by 8 bases, with 11 bases between them. This CDR3 contains 12 residues. Germline V gene sequence: CDR1 MGHDK, CDR2 SYGVNS. CDR3 in amino acids: CASSGSRVEAFF. The CDR3 coding sequence is TGTGCCAGCAGTGGAAGTAGGGTCGAAGCTTTCTTT.

In this sample, this clone turned up a few times. The chain employs TRBV13 and TRBJ2-2, with D hard to call. Trimming stripped 6 bases from V and 9 bases from J, with 23 bases between. CDR1 PRHDT and CDR2 FYEKMQ come from the germline V gene (reference sequence). This CDR3 comprises 16 residues. CDR3 sequence (DNA): TGTGCCAGCAGTGCCACGGGCCGGACCCTCGCAAGGGAGCTGTTTTTT. The encoded protein is CASSATGRTLARELFF.

The chain joins TRBV4-3 to TRBJ1-1, with a possible D match to TRBD1 (5 bases). Germline V CDR1 and CDR2: LGHNA, YSLEER. V was clipped by 2 bases and J by 0 bases, with 13 bases between them. The CDR3 length is 16 residues. CDR3 DNA: TGCGCCAGCAGCCAACTTCAGGGCAGAATGAACACTGAAGCTTTCTTT. Protein product: CASSQLQGRMNTEAFF.

The chain combines TRBV9 with TRBJ1-2; a possible D gene is TRBD1 (5 bases). The CDR3 covers 13 residues. With 3 bases removed from V and 5 bases from J, the gap between germline ends came to 11 bases. Germline V lookup: CDR1 SGDLS, CDR2 YYNGEE. The CDR3 reads CASSAREEYGYTF. Here the CDR3 DNA reads TGTGCCAGCAGCGCCAGGGAGGAGTATGGCTACACCTTC. The whole variable domain, filled in from reference TRBV9 and TRBJ1-2, reads DSGVTQTPKHLITATGQRVTLRCSPRSGDLSVYWYQQSLDQGLQFLIQYYNGEERAKGNILERFSAQQFPDLHSELNLSSLELGDSALYFCASSAREEYGYTFGSGTRLTVV.

This clone was detected only a few times. CDR3 protein: CASSTGGPQETQYF. CDR3 sequence (DNA): TGTGCCAGCAGCACAGGAGGTCCGCAAGAGACCCAGTACTTC. This sequence joins TRBV5-4 and TRBJ2-5; D possibly matches TRBD1 or TRBD2 (5 bases each). CDR3 size: 14 residues. The ends were cut back, 4 bases at V and 2 bases at J, with 12 bases in the middle. Germline CDR1 and CDR2: SGHNT and YYREEE (reference sequence).

There are a few counts of this clone. V usage is TRBV6-5 and J usage is TRBJ2-1; tentatively, D is TRBD2 (5 bases). The CDR3 totals 15 residues. Germline CDR1 and CDR2: MNHEY and SVGAGI. Trimming stripped 6 bases from V and 4 bases from J, with 16 bases between. The CDR3 DNA is TGTGCCAGCAGGACCGCCGGGATCTTATACAATGAGCAGTTCTTC. Encoded protein: CASRTAGILYNEQFF.

In its sample, this clone was seen a few times. The rearrangement uses TRBV6-1 and TRBJ2-1; 9 nucleotides agree with TRBD2. Germline-derived CDR1 and CDR2 are MNHNS and SASEGT. Trimming took 3 bases from V and 6 from J; bases not matched to a gene: 9. This CDR3 spans 16 amino acids. CDR3 region: CASSESGTSSRNEQFF. The CDR3 DNA reads TGTGCCAGCAGTGAGAGCGGGACTAGCTCTCGCAATGAGCAGTTCTTC.

The V gene is TRBV7-3, the J gene TRBJ2-1; D remains ambiguous. CDR3 length: 14 amino acids. CDR1 is SGHTA and CDR2 is FQGTGA in the germline V gene. Trimming took 3 bases from V and 9 from J, leaving 15 bases between them. The CDR3 protein is CASSLSESRAEQFF. DNA of the CDR3: TGTGCCAGCAGCTTGTCTGAGTCGCGCGCTGAGCAGTTCTTC. Full variable domain (rest looked up from reference TRBV7-3 and TRBJ2-1): GAGVSQTPSNKVTEKGKYVELRCDPISGHTALYWYRQSLGQGPEFLIYFQGTGAADDSGLPNDRFFAVRPEGSVSTLKIQRTERGDSAVYLCASSLSESRAEQFFGPGTRLTVL.

This clone has only a few counts. The rearrangement joins TRBV11-2 to TRBJ1-1; D uncertain. CDR3 length: 15 residues. The V and J ends lost 0 bases and 1 base respectively, with 9 bases between them. In germline, CDR1 is SGHAT, CDR2 FQNNGV. The CDR3, as DNA: TGTGCCAGCAGCTTAGAGCTGCTGCAGAACACTGAAGCTTTCTTT. It is translated as CASSLELLQNTEAFF.

In this sample, this clone turned up a few times. The same CDR3 can be traced to other DNA sequences in this sample. V and J are TRBV28 and TRBJ2-1; D is undetermined. CDR3 length: 15 residues. CDR1 and CDR2 from the germline V gene are MDHEN and SYDVKM. Between the trimmed V and J ends, which lost 2 bases and 0 bases, there was a span of 8 bases. The CDR3 loop reads CASSLARSSYNEQFF. The CDR3 nucleotides read TGTGCCAGCAGTTTAGCCCGTAGCTCCTACAATGAGCAGTTCTTC.

There are a few counts of this clone. The chain joins TRBV4-3 to TRBJ2-3; possible D gene TRBD2, 6 bases. V was shortened by 1 base and J by 2 bases, with 13 bases between the two germline ends. The germline V gene has CDR1 LGHNA and CDR2 YSLEER. The CDR3 runs to 16 residues. The CDR3 reads CASSQVGGLNTDTQYF. DNA of the CDR3: TGCGCCAGCAGCCAAGTCGGGGGATTAAACACAGATACGCAGTATTTT.

J is TRBJ2-1 and V is TRBV7-9; TRBD1 might be the D (5 bases). Germline assignment: CDR1 SEHNR and CDR2 FQNEAQ (reference sequence). This CDR3 has 14 residues. With 8 bases removed from V and 4 bases from J, the gap between germline ends came to 15 bases. CDR3 nucleotides: TGTGCCAGCTCCCGAGGTGGGGCTTACAATGAGCAGTTCTTC. It encodes CASSRGGAYNEQFF.

This clone was counted a few times. The gene calls are TRBV4-3 and TRBJ2-7, with D possibly being TRBD2 (6 bases). Germline assignment: CDR1 LGHNA and CDR2 YSLEER. The CDR3 runs to 16 residues. Trimming cost V 0 bases and J 3 bases, with 15 bases left between them. CDR3 DNA: TGCGCCAGCAGCCAAGATCTCGGGAGTCAACTCTACGAGCAGTACTTC. It is translated as CASSQDLGSQLYEQYF.

The chain carries TRBV9 and TRBJ2-1; the D is unclear. V was pared by 5 bases and J by 4 bases, with 16 bases between. This CDR3 region has 15 residues. Per germline, CDR1 SGDLS and CDR2 YYNGEE. The CDR3 spells CASSYDVDWYNEQFF. For the CDR3, the DNA is TGTGCCAGCAGTTACGATGTAGATTGGTACAATGAGCAGTTCTTC. The entire variable domain, with the rest obtained from reference TRBV9 and TRBJ2-1, is as follows: DSGVTQTPKHLITATGQRVTLRCSPRSGDLSVYWYQQSLDQGLQFLIQYYNGEERAKGNILERFSAQQFPDLHSELNLSSLELGDSALYFCASSYDVDWYNEQFFGPGTRLTVL.

The CDR3 DNA reads as TGTGCCAGCAGCCCCGCCTGGCGGTCCCAGTTCTTC. It encodes CASSPAWRSQFF. This rearrangement joins TRBV7-2 to TRBJ2-1, with D hard to call. V was trimmed by 5 bases and J by 13 bases, leaving 15 bases between them. This CDR3 comprises 12 residues. CDR1 and CDR2 (germline): SGHTA, FQGNSA.

This clone turned up a few times. The CDR3 sequence: CAISSGRAYIDTQYF. CDR3 nucleotide sequence: TGTGCCATAAGTAGCGGGAGGGCCTATATAGATACGCAGTATTTT. The genes are TRBV10-3 and TRBJ2-3; 11 positions agree with TRBD2. Trimming took 9 bases from V and 5 from J; bases not matched to a gene: 10. CDR1 and CDR2 from the germline V gene are ENHRY and SYGVKD. This CDR3 has 15 residues.

Note on this clone: At the DNA level, this CDR3 is encoded by other sequences in the same sample as well. The genes are TRBV5-1 and TRBJ2-5; 9 bases match TRBD1. The CDR3 is 13 residues long. The V gene end was trimmed by 5 bases and the J gene end by 4 bases; junction bases not matched to a gene: 3. Germline lookup yields CDR1 SGHRS and CDR2 YFSETQ. The CDR3 here is CASSRQGGETQYF. The CDR3 bases are TGCGCCAGCAGTAGACAGGGGGGAGAGACCCAGTACTTC. The complete variable domain, with remaining parts taken from reference TRBV5-1 and TRBJ2-5, reads KAGVTQTPRYLIKTRGQQVTLSCSPISGHRSVSWYQQTPGQGLQFLFEYFSETQRNKGNFPGRFSGRQFSNSRSEMNVSTLELGDSALYLCASSRQGGETQYFGPGTRLLVL.

As for this clone: Other DNA sequences in this specimen translate into the identical CDR3. The CDR3 nucleotides are TGTGCCAGCTCACCACTCGTAAGCTCCTACAATGAGCAGTTCTTC. It encodes CASSPLVSSYNEQFF. The J gene is TRBJ2-1, the V gene TRBV18, with D unclear. The ends were cut back, 1 base at V and 0 bases at J, with 7 bases in the middle. Germline lookup yields CDR1 KGHSH and CDR2 LQKENI. There are 15 residues in the CDR3.

This clone was counted only a few times. The chain employs TRBV7-2 and TRBJ2-6; D might be TRBD1 (6 bases). The germline V gene has CDR1 SGHTA and CDR2 FQGNSA. Trimming cost V 3 bases and J 2 bases, with 8 bases left between them. This CDR3 region has 15 residues. The CDR3 DNA follows: TGTGCCAGCAGCTTCAACAGGGCTGGGGCCAACGTCCTGACTTTC. Its protein product is CASSFNRAGANVLTF.